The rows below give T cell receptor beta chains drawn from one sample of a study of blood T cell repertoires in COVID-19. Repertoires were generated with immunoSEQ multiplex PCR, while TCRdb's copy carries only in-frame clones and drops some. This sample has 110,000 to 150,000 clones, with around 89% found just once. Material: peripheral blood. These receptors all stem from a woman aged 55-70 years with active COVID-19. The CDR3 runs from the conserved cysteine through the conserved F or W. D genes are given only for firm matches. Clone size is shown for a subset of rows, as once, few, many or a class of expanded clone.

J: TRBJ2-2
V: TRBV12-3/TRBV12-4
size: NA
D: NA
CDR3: CASSLQWTGELFF
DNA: TGTGCCAGCAGTCTACAGTGGACCGGGGAGCTGTTTTTT

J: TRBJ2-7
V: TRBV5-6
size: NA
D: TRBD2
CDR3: CASSLGLAGIIYEQYF
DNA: TGTGCCAGCAGCTTGGGGCTAGCGGGAATCATCTACGAGCAGTACTTC

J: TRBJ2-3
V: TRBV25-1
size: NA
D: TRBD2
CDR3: CASSDPGLAGGSTDTQYF
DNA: TGTGCCAGCAGTGACCCTGGACTAGCGGGAGGATCCACAGATACGCAGTATTTT

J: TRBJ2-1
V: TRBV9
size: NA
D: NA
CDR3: CASSALRAAYNEQFF
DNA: TGTGCCAGCAGCGCCCTGAGGGCCGCCTACAATGAGCAGTTCTTC

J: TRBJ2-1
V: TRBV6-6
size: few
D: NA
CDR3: CASSPYRFNEQFF
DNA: TGTGCCAGCAGTCCCTATCGGTTCAATGAGCAGTTCTTC

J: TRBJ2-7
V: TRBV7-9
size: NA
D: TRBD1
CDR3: CASSWDRGTLEQYF
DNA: TGTGCCAGCAGCTGGGACAGGGGGACGCTCGAGCAGTACTTC

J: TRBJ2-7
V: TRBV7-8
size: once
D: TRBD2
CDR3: CASSRGSSGSFYEQYF
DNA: TGTGCCAGCAGCCGAGGGTCCAGCGGGAGTTTCTACGAGCAGTACTTC

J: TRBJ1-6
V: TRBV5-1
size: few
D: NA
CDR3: CASSLVVTDSPLHF
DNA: TGCGCCAGCAGCTTGGTTGTTACAGATTCACCCCTCCACTTT

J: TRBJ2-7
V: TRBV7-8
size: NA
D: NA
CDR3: CASSKGLDYEQYF
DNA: TGTGCCAGCAGCAAGGGACTGGACTACGAGCAGTACTTC

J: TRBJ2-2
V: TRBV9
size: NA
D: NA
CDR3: CASSYINTGELFF
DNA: TGTGCCAGCAGCTACATAAACACCGGGGAGCTGTTTTTT

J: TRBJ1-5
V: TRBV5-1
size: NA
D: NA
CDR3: CASSLNVGPNNQPQHF
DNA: TGCGCCAGCAGCTTGAATGTGGGGCCTAACAATCAGCCCCAGCATTTT

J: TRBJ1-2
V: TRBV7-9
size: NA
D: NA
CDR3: CASSSTMGYEGARGYGYTF
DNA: TGTGCCAGCAGCTCCACTATGGGGTATGAAGGGGCAAGGGGATATGGCTACACCTTC

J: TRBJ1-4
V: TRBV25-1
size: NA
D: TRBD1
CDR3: CASSEFRGTGIEKLFF
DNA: TGTGCCAGCAGTGAATTCCGCGGGACAGGGATCGAAAAACTGTTTTTT

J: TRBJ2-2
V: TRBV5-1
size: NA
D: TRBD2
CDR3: CASTQGTSGITGELFF
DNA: TGCGCCAGCACCCAAGGGACTAGCGGGATCACCGGGGAGCTGTTTTTT

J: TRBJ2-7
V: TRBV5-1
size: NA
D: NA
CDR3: CASSLGASYEQYF
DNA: TGCGCCAGCAGCTTGGGAGCCTCCTACGAGCAGTACTTC

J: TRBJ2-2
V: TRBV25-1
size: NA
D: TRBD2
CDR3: CASSAGGRPTGELFF
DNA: TGTGCCAGCAGTGCGGGGGGGCGCCCCACCGGGGAGCTGTTTTTT

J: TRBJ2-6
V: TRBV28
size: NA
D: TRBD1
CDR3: CASRPGTGASGANVLTF
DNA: TGTGCCAGCAGGCCCGGGACAGGGGCTTCTGGGGCCAACGTCCTGACTTTC

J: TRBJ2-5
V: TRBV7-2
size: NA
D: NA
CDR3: CASSLELAWGETQYF
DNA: TGTGCCAGCAGCTTGGAACTAGCTTGGGGCGAGACCCAGTACTTC

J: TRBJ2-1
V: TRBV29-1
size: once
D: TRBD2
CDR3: CSVEETSGQLAGGDEQFF
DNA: TGCAGCGTTGAAGAAACCTCAGGGCAACTAGCGGGAGGCGATGAGCAGTTCTTC

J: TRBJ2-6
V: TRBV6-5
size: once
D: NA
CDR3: CASRSGANGANVLTF
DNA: TGTGCCAGCAGATCAGGGGCGAATGGGGCCAACGTCCTGACTTTC

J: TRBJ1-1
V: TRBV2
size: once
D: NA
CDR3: CASRRDVEAFF
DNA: TGTGCCAGCAGGAGGGATGTTGAAGCTTTCTTT

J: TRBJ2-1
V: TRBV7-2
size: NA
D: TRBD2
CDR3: CASSLLGLANEQFF
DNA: TGTGCCAGCAGCTTATTGGGACTAGCGAATGAGCAGTTCTTC